Given below is one TCR beta chain in context. Its specificity is unknown. Expressed TCRB transcripts were sequenced because the isolated RNA had all been reverse transcribed beforehand. The data were produced by immunoSEQ multiplex PCR, yet TCRdb's version contains in-frame clones alone and is incomplete. The table has roughly 160,000 clones, approximately 8% seen once. This specimen belongs to a study of beta chain features in type 1 diabetes. The study, taken as a whole, reports: In every one of the four CD4+ subsets, TCRB CDR3s were moderately but significantly shorter in Type 1 diabetes patients. Fewer junction insertions and more nucleotide deletions appeared in type 1 diabetes patients.

Every participating donor gave one draw, a heparinised blood sample averaging roughly 100 mL. Based on CD45RO/CCR7/CD25/CD127/CD95/CD27, CD4+ regulatory, stem cell-like memory, naive and central memory cells were sorted. Trimming took off 1 base at V and 6 bases at J, with 7 bases between the two ends. The germline gives CDR1 SGHAT, CDR2 FQNNGV. The CDR3 is 13 amino acids. Sequenced sample: central memory CD4+ T cells from blood. The chain is built from TRBV11-2 and TRBJ2-1, with a weak D call TRBD2 (5 bases). This sequence originates from a woman in her thirties or forties with type 1 diabetes. CDR3 protein: CASSLGTFNEQFF. The CDR3, as DNA: TGTGCCAGCAGCTTAGGGACTTTCAATGAGCAGTTCTTC.